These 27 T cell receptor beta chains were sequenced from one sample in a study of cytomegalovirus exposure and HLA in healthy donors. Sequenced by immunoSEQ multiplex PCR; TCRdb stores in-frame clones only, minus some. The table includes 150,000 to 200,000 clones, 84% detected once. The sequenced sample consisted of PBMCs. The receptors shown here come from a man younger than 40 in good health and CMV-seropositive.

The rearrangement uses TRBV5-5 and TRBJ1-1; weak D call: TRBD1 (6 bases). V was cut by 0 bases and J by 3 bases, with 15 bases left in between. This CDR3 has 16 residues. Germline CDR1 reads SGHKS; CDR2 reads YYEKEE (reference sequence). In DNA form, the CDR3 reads TGTGCCAGCAGCTTGGGGAAGACAGGCGGCTACACTGAAGCTTTCTTT. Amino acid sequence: CASSLGKTGGYTEAFF.

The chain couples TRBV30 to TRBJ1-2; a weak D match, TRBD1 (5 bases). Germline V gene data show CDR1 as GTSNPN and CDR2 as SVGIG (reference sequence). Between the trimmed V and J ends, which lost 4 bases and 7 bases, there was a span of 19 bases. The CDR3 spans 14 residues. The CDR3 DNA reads TGTGCCTGGAAGCGGATGGGAGGGGTTGGTGGCTACACCTTC. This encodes CAWKRMGGVGGYTF.

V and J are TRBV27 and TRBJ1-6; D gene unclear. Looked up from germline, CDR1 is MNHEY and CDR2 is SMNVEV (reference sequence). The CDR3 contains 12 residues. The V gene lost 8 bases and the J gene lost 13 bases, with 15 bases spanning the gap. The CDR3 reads CASGDLTDPLHF. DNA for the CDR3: TGTGCCAGCGGAGACCTTACTGATCCCCTCCACTTT.

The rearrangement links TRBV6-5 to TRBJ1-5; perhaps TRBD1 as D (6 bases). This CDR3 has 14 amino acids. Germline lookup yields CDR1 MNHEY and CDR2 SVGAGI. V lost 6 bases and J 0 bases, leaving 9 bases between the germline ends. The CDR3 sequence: CASRTGYSNQPQHF. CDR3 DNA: TGTGCCAGCAGGACAGGCTATAGCAATCAGCCCCAGCATTTT.

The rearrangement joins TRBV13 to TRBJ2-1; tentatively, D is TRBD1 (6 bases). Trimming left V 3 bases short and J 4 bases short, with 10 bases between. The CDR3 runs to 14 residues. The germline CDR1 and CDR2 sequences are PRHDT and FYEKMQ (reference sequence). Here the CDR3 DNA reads TGTGCCAGCAGCTTGAGGACAGCGTACAATGAGCAGTTCTTC. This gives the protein CASSLRTAYNEQFF.

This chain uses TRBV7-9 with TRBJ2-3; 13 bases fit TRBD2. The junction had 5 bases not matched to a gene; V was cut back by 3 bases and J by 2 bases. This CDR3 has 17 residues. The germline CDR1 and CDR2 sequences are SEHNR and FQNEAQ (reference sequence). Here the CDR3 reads CASSFYTSGGDTDTQYF. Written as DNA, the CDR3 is TGTGCCAGCAGCTTCTATACTAGCGGGGGGGACACAGATACGCAGTATTTT. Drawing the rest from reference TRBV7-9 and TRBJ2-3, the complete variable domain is DTGVSQNPRHKITKRGQNVTFRCDPISEHNRLYWYRQTLGQGPEFLTYFQNEAQLEKSRLLSDRFSAERPKGSFSTLEIQRTEQGDSAMYLCASSFYTSGGDTDTQYFGPGTRLTVL.

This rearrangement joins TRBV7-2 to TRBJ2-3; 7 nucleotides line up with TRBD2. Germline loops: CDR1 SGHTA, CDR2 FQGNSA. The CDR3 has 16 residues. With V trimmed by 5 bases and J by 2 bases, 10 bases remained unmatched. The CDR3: CASSPWEGIATDTQYF. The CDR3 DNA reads TGTGCCAGCAGCCCATGGGAGGGGATCGCCACAGATACGCAGTATTTT.

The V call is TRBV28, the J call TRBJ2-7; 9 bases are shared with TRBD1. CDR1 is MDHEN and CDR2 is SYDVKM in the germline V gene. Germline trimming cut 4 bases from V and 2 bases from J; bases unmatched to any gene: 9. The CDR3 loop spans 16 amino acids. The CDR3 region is CASSYDRDRVTYEQYF. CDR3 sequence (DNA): TGTGCCAGCAGTTATGACCGGGACAGGGTAACCTACGAGCAGTACTTC.

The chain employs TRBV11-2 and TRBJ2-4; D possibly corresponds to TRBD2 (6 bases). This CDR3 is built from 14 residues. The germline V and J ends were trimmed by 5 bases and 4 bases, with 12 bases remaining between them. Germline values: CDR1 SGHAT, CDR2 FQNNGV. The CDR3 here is CASSTGLFKNIQYF. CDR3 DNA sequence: TGTGCCAGCAGCACGGGACTTTTTAAAAACATTCAGTACTTC.

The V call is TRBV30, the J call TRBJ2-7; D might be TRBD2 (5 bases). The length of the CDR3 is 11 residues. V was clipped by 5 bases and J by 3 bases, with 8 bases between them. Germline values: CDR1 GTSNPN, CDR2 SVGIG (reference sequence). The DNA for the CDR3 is TGTGCCTGGGCGGGCAACTACGAGCAGTACTTC. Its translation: CAWAGNYEQYF.

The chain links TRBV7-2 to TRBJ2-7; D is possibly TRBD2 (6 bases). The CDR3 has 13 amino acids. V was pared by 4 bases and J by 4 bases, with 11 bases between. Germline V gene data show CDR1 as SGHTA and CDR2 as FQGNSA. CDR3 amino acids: CASSWRVAYEQYF. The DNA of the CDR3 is TGTGCCAGCAGCTGGAGGGTAGCGTACGAGCAGTACTTC.

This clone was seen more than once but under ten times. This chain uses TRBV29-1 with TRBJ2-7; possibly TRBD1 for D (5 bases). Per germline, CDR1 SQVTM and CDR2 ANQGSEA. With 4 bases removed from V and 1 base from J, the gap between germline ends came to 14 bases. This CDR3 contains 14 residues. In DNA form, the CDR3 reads TGCAGCGTTGTAAGGGGATTAGGATCCTACGAGCAGTACTTC. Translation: CSVVRGLGSYEQYF.

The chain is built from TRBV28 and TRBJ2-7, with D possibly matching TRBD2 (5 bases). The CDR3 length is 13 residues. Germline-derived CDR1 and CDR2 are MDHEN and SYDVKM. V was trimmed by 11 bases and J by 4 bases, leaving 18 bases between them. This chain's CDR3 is CAVLDFRTYEQYF. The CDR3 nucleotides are TGTGCCGTACTGGACTTTCGGACTTACGAGCAGTACTTC.

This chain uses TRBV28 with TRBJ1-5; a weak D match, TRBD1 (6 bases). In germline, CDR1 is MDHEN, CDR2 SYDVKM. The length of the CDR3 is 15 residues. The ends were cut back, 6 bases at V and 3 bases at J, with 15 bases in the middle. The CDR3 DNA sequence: TGTGCCAGCAGACCTCCGGGGGGGCCCAATCAGCCCCAGCATTTT. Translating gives CASRPPGGPNQPQHF.

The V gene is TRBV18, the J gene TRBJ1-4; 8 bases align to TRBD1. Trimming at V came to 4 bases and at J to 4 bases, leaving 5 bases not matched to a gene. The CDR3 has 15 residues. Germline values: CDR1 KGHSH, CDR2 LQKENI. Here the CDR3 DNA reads TGTGCCAGCTCACTCGACAGGGGCGATAATGAAAAACTGTTTTTT. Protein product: CASSLDRGDNEKLFF. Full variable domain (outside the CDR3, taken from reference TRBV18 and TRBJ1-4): NAGVMQNPRHLVRRRGQEARLRCSPMKGHSHVYWYRQLPEEGLKFMVYLQKENIIDESGMPKERFSAEFPKEGPSILRIQQVVRGDSAAYFCASSLDRGDNEKLFFGSGTQLSVL.

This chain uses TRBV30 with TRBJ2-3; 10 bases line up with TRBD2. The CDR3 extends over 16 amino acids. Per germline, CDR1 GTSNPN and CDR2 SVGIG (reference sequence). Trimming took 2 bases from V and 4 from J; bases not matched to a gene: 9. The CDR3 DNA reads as TGTGCCTGGAGTCTCCTCCTAGCGGGAGTCGCAGATACGCAGTATTTT. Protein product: CAWSLLLAGVADTQYF.

The CDR3 DNA follows: TGCGCCAGCAGCCAAAGTTGGCAGGGAGGCGGTGAGCAGTTCTTC. Encoded protein: CASSQSWQGGGEQFF. This rearrangement joins TRBV4-3 to TRBJ2-1, with TRBD2 as a possible D gene (6 bases). Trimming left V 2 bases short and J 9 bases short, with 17 bases between. Germline loops: CDR1 LGHNA, CDR2 YSLEER. The CDR3 consists of 15 residues.

CDR3 coding DNA: TGTGCCAGCTCACCGACTCCCAGCTCTGGGGCCAACGTCCTGACTTTC. It translates to CASSPTPSSGANVLTF. The chain employs TRBV18 and TRBJ2-6, with D unresolved. V lost 3 bases and J 0 bases, leaving 9 bases between the germline ends. Germline CDR1 reads KGHSH; CDR2 reads LQKENI. CDR3 length: 16 residues.

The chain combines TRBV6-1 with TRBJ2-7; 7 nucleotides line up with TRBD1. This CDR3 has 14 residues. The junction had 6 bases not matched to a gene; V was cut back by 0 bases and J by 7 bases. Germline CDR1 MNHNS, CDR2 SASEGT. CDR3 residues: CASSEADRALEQYF. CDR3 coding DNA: TGTGCCAGCAGTGAAGCAGACAGGGCCTTAGAGCAGTACTTC.

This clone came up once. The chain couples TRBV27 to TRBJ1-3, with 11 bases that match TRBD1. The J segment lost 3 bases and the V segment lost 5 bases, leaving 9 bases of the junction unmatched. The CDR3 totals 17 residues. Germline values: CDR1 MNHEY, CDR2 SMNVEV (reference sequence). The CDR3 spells CASSPRTGGFGGNTIYF. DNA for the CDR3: TGTGCCAGCAGTCCCAGGACAGGGGGCTTCGGTGGAAACACCATATATTTT.

CDR3 protein: CASSGGGRRAFF. The CDR3 DNA sequence: TGTGCCAGCAGCGGGGGGGGCAGGAGGGCTTTCTTT. The chain joins TRBV28 to TRBJ1-1; TRBD1 is a possible D gene (6 bases). The CDR3 has 12 residues. Germline CDR1 reads MDHEN; CDR2 reads SYDVKM. V lost 6 bases and J 11 bases, leaving 16 bases between the germline ends.

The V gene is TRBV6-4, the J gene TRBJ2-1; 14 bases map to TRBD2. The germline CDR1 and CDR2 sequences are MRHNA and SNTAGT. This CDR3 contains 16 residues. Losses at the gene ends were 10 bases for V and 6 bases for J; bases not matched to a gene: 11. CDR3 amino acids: CATSGTSGSPVNEQFF. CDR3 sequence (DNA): TGTGCCACCTCCGGGACTAGCGGGAGTCCGGTCAATGAGCAGTTCTTC.

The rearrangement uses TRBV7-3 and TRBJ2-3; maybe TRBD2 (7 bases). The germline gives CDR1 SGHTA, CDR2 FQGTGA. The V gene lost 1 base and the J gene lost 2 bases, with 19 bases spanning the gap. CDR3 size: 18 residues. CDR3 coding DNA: TGTGCCAGCAGCTTAAGTTGGGGGGGCAAGCGCCCCACAGATACGCAGTATTTT. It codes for CASSLSWGGKRPTDTQYF. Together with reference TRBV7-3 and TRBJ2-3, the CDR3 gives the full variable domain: GAGVSQTPSNKVTEKGKYVELRCDPISGHTALYWYRQSLGQGPEFLIYFQGTGAADDSGLPNDRFFAVRPEGSVSTLKIQRTERGDSAVYLCASSLSWGGKRPTDTQYFGPGTRLTVL.

The CDR3 nucleotides are TGTGCCAGCTCACCAGATGGAGGGAGCCACACCGGGGAGCTGTTTTTT. Translation gives CASSPDGGSHTGELFF. The rearrangement joins TRBV18 to TRBJ2-2, with a weak D call TRBD2 (6 bases). Trimming pared 2 bases from V and 3 bases from J, leaving 13 bases between. The germline V gene has CDR1 KGHSH and CDR2 LQKENI. CDR3 size: 16 residues.

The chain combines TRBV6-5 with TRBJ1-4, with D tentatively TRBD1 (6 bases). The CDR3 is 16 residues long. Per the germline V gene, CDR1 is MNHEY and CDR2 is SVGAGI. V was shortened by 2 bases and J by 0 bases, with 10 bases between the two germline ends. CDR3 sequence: CASSYDPGATNEKLFF. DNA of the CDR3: TGTGCCAGCAGTTACGATCCAGGGGCAACTAATGAAAAACTGTTTTTT.

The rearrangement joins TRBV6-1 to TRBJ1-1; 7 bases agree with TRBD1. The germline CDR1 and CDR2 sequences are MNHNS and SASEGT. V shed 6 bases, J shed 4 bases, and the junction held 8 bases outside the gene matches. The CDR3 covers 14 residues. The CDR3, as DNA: TGTGCCAGCAGAAAACTCAGGGACAGCACTGAAGCTTTCTTT. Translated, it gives CASRKLRDSTEAFF.

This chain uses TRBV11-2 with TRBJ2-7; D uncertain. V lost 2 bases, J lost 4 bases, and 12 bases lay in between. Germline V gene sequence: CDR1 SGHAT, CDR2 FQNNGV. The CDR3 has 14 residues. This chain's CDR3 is CASSLSRIAYEQYF. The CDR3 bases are TGTGCCAGCAGCTTATCGAGAATTGCATACGAGCAGTACTTC.